A single sample is the source of the 27 T cell receptor beta chains below, sequenced in a study of T cells after yellow fever vaccination (dated by TCRdb to between 2018 and 2021). Library preparation employed 5' RACE. Sequenced on an Illumina HiSeq 2500. TCRdb handled the public reads itself, with Q25 trimming in fastp and clone calling in MiXCR, and kept productive beta chains. Under each unique CDR3 protein, matching rows form one entry showing the most common genes and DNA. This sample has 610,000 or so distinct CDR3 sequences in its table, and over 9% of those were observed once. The top ten constitute 15% of the sample. The treatment or condition tag for this specimen amounts to: live attenuated yellow fever vaccine strain. The input for sequencing was PBMCs, taken on the day of the yellow fever booster vaccination. The receptors stem from a man aged 25 to 40 who received the YFV17D yellow fever vaccine.

This clonotype was picked up a small number of times. The V gene is TRBV5-6, the J gene TRBJ2-7, with D possibly called TRBD1 or TRBD2 (6 bases each). The CDR3 has 15 amino acids. Germline CDR1 SGHDT, CDR2 YYEEEE. Between the trimmed V and J ends, which lost 1 base and 2 bases, there was a span of 13 bases. CDR3 coding DNA: TGTGCCAGCAGCTTGCCGGGGGCGTCGGCCTACGAGCAGTACTTC. Encoded protein: CASSLPGASAYEQYF. Full variable domain (remainder filled in from reference TRBV5-6 and TRBJ2-7): DAGVTQSPTHLIKTRGQQVTLRCSPKSGHDTVSWYQQALGQGPQFIFQYYEEEERQRGNFPDRFSGHQFPNYSSELNVNALLLGDSALYLCASSLPGASAYEQYFGPGTRLTVT.

The rearrangement joins TRBV20-1 to TRBJ1-2; D might be TRBD1 (6 bases). V dropped 0 bases and J dropped 1 base, with 12 bases sitting between them. The germline CDR1 and CDR2 sequences are DFQATT and SNEGSKA (reference sequence). The CDR3 consists of 15 residues. As DNA, the CDR3 is TGCAGTGCTAGAGATGGGGACACTTTTAACTATGGCTACACCTTC. The encoded protein is CSARDGDTFNYGYTF.

The chain links TRBV5-6 to TRBJ2-3; D gene unclear. From germline, CDR1 is SGHDT and CDR2 YYEEEE. Trimming took off 0 bases at V and 6 bases at J, with 8 bases between the two ends. The CDR3 covers 13 residues. The DNA for the CDR3 is TGTGCCAGCAGCTTGGTATCCGGGGATACGCAGTATTTT. Its translation is CASSLVSGDTQYF. The whole variable domain, remainder taken from reference TRBV5-6 and TRBJ2-3, is DAGVTQSPTHLIKTRGQQVTLRCSPKSGHDTVSWYQQALGQGPQFIFQYYEEEERQRGNFPDRFSGHQFPNYSSELNVNALLLGDSALYLCASSLVSGDTQYFGPGTRLTVL.

This chain links TRBV11-2 with TRBJ2-1; no firm D call. There are 13 residues in the CDR3. V lost 0 bases and J lost 15, with 15 bases in between. Germline V CDR1 and CDR2: SGHAT, FQNNGV. This CDR3 is CASSLEPVSPPFF. CDR3 nucleotide sequence: TGTGCCAGCAGCTTAGAGCCTGTTAGCCCTCCGTTCTTC.

J is TRBJ1-4 and V is TRBV29-1, with D hard to call. Germline CDR1 reads SQVTM; CDR2 reads ANQGSEA. The CDR3 extends over 14 amino acids. The ends were cut back, 4 bases at V and 7 bases at J, with 16 bases in the middle. The CDR3 nucleotides read TGCAGCGTTGCTTCGGGGTCCGGGAGTGAAAAACTGTTTTTT. Translating gives CSVASGSGSEKLFF.

The chain is built from TRBV29-1 and TRBJ2-1; 7 positions match TRBD2. The CDR3 covers 13 residues. Per the germline V gene, CDR1 is SQVTM and CDR2 is ANQGSEA. After removal of 7 bases from V and 8 bases from J, the junction contained 11 bases not matched to a gene. CDR3 residues: CSASPGGGDEQFF. In nucleotides, the CDR3 is TGCAGCGCCTCCCCGGGAGGAGGTGATGAGCAGTTCTTC.

The rearrangement links TRBV20-1 to TRBJ2-1; D may be TRBD2 (6 bases). Looked up from germline, CDR1 is DFQATT and CDR2 is SNEGSKA (reference sequence). The germline V and J ends were trimmed by 4 bases and 9 bases, with 25 bases remaining between them. This CDR3 contains 16 residues. CDR3 region: CSATPGEALAMGEQFF. CDR3 DNA sequence: TGCAGTGCTACCCCGGGGGAGGCCCTCGCCATGGGTGAGCAGTTCTTC.

The chain combines TRBV5-4 with TRBJ2-1, with unresolved D. The CDR3 length is 15 residues. Trimming removed 4 bases from V and 8 bases from J, with 19 bases in between. CDR1 is SGHNT, CDR2 YYREEE, per germline (reference sequence). CDR3 amino acids: CASSPEVKAVYEQFF. CDR3 sequence (DNA): TGTGCCAGCAGCCCCGAGGTTAAGGCAGTATATGAGCAGTTCTTC. The full variable domain, in which reference TRBV5-4 and TRBJ2-1 provide the parts outside the CDR3, is ETGVTQSPTHLIKTRGQQVTLRCSSQSGHNTVSWYQQALGQGPQFIFQYYREEENGRGNFPPRFSGLQFPNYSSELNVNALELDDSALYLCASSPEVKAVYEQFFGPGTRLTVL.

In this sample, this clonotype turned up many times. The chain joins TRBV12-3 or TRBV12-4 to TRBJ2-7, with 7 nucleotides matching TRBD1. With V trimmed by 6 bases and J by 6 bases, 8 bases remained unmatched. The CDR3 runs to 13 residues. CDR3 in DNA: TGTGCCAGCAGACCCCTGACAGGGCCCGAGCAGTACTTC. It encodes CASRPLTGPEQYF.

In its sample, this clonotype was seen a few times. This chain connects TRBV5-1 to TRBJ2-7, with D tentatively TRBD1 or TRBD2 (6 bases each). Germline V gene lookup returns CDR1 SGHRS and CDR2 YFSETQ. V gave up 4 bases and J gave up 3 bases, with 17 bases separating them. This CDR3 is 15 amino acids long. This CDR3 reads CASSQAQGGFYEQYF. DNA for the CDR3: TGCGCCAGCAGCCAAGCACAGGGAGGATTCTACGAGCAGTACTTC. The whole variable domain, filled in from reference TRBV5-1 and TRBJ2-7, reads KAGVTQTPRYLIKTRGQQVTLSCSPISGHRSVSWYQQTPGQGLQFLFEYFSETQRNKGNFPGRFSGRQFSNSRSEMNVSTLELGDSALYLCASSQAQGGFYEQYFGPGTRLTVT.

The V call is TRBV4-1, the J call TRBJ2-2; no firm D call. The germline V gene encodes CDR1 MGHRA and CDR2 YSYEKL. V was clipped by 2 bases and J by 6 bases, with 10 bases between them. The CDR3 runs 14 residues. Written as DNA, the CDR3 is TGCGCCAGCAGCCAATGGATCGAGCCCGGGGAGCTGTTTTTT. Translation gives CASSQWIEPGELFF.

This clonotype has only a few counts. V and J are TRBV6-5 and TRBJ2-7, with TRBD2 identical over 12 bases. The CDR3 totals 18 residues. The germline CDR1 and CDR2 sequences are MNHEY and SVGAGI. J lost 2 bases, V lost 5 bases, and 13 bases had no gene match. CDR3 sequence reads: CASSPYRTSGTSTYEQYF. CDR3 sequence (DNA): TGTGCCAGCAGTCCCTACCGGACTAGCGGGACTTCGACCTACGAGCAGTACTTC.

As regards this clonotype: The junction departs from the called germline gene at one end, perhaps through a read error. The chain uses TRBV7-8 and TRBJ2-5; 9 bases are a match to TRBD1. Per the germline V gene, CDR1 is SGHVS and CDR2 is FQNEAQ. CDR3 length equals 16 residues. This chain's CDR3 is CASSLASGTGKETQYF. The CDR3 DNA follows: TGTGCCAGCAGCCTAGCCTCCGGGACAGGGAAAGAGACCCAGTACTTC.

V gene TRBV6-6 combines with J gene TRBJ2-7; D is unresolved. V lost 2 bases to trimming and J lost 5 bases, with 10 bases between them. CDR1 MNHNY and CDR2 SVGAGI come from the germline V gene (reference sequence). This CDR3 has 13 residues. The CDR3 DNA sequence: TGTGCCAGCAGTTACGACTTCCGGGACGAGCAGTACTTC. Its translation: CASSYDFRDEQYF.

The chain couples TRBV15 to TRBJ2-7, with a possible D match to TRBD2 (5 bases). The CDR3 is 14 amino acids. Germline V gene lookup returns CDR1 LNHNV and CDR2 YYDKDF (reference sequence). V was trimmed by 1 base and J by 2 bases, leaving 9 bases between them. The CDR3 sequence is CATSRAPGTYEQYF. CDR3 DNA sequence: TGTGCCACCAGCAGAGCGCCCGGGACCTACGAGCAGTACTTC.

This clonotype occurred a few times. The V gene is TRBV20-1, the J gene TRBJ2-3; TRBD2 aligns across 8 bases. CDR1 DFQATT and CDR2 SNEGSKA come from the germline V gene (reference sequence). This CDR3 comprises 16 residues. The J segment lost 1 base and the V segment lost 4 bases, leaving 10 bases of the junction unmatched. This CDR3 reads CSATPGTSGGTDTQYF. In nucleotides, the CDR3 is TGCAGTGCTACTCCCGGGACTAGTGGCGGCACAGATACGCAGTATTTT.

This clonotype was found a few times. The rearrangement links TRBV15 to TRBJ2-1, with D perhaps TRBD1 (6 bases). The ends were cut back, 8 bases at V and 9 bases at J, with 20 bases in the middle. The CDR3 loop spans 14 amino acids. The V gene's germline CDR1 is LNHNV and CDR2 YYDKDF (reference sequence). CDR3 in DNA: TGTGCCACCGCCGAGGGCAGGGGATACGGTGAGCAGTTCTTC. It yields the protein CATAEGRGYGEQFF.

This clonotype was observed a handful of times. This chain joins TRBV4-3 and TRBJ1-2; 7 nucleotides line up with TRBD1. The trim removed 0 bases at V and 2 bases at J, leaving 12 bases unmatched. This CDR3 spans 18 amino acids. Per the germline V gene, CDR1 is LGHNA and CDR2 is YSLEER. CDR3 loop: CASSQDIGVRGTNYGYTF. CDR3 sequence (DNA): TGCGCCAGCAGCCAAGATATAGGGGTCAGGGGGACCAACTATGGCTACACCTTC.

This clonotype was picked up many times. V is TRBV20-1 and J is TRBJ2-1, with D perhaps matching TRBD2 (5 bases). The germline V gene encodes CDR1 DFQATT and CDR2 SNEGSKA (reference sequence). The ends were cut back, 3 bases at V and 1 base at J, with 10 bases in the middle. The CDR3 is 14 residues long. The CDR3 DNA sequence: TGCAGTGCTAGTGCGGGTACATCCTACAATGAGCAGTTCTTC. Its translation: CSASAGTSYNEQFF.

This clonotype was counted at least ten times. V gene TRBV11-3 combines with J gene TRBJ2-1, with 11 bases that match TRBD2. V was pared by 5 bases and J by 7 bases, with 7 bases of the junction left unmatched. This CDR3 is 15 amino acids long. CDR1 SGHNT and CDR2 YENEEA come from the germline V gene. The CDR3 loop is CASSHLAGGGNEQFF. For the CDR3, the DNA is TGTGCCAGCAGCCATCTAGCGGGAGGCGGAAATGAGCAGTTCTTC.

This clonotype was counted ten times or more. This chain joins TRBV7-2 and TRBJ2-3; 7 bases map to TRBD2. The germline CDR1 and CDR2 sequences are SGHTA and FQGNSA. Germline trimming cut 5 bases from V and 5 bases from J; bases unmatched to any gene: 16. CDR3 length equals 17 residues. CDR3 sequence (DNA): TGTGCCAGCAGCCCTTATCTGCGGGGAGGGCGGGGAGATACGCAGTATTTT. It yields the protein CASSPYLRGGRGDTQYF.

The chain recombines TRBV20-1 with TRBJ2-3; 10 bases line up with TRBD1. This CDR3 has 16 amino acids. In germline, CDR1 is DFQATT, CDR2 SNEGSKA (reference sequence). The CDR3 protein is CSQTAWDRGPTDTQYF. CDR3 in DNA: TGCAGCCAAACCGCCTGGGACAGGGGCCCCACAGATACGCAGTATTTT.

This clonotype has a handful of counts. The chain has TRBV3-1 and TRBJ1-1; D unclear. This CDR3 is 13 amino acids long. Germline V gene lookup returns CDR1 LGHDT and CDR2 YNNKEL (reference sequence). Trimming removed 4 bases at V and 7 bases at J, with 13 bases between. The CDR3 sequence is CASSRVGTNEAFF. DNA of the CDR3: TGTGCCAGCAGCCGGGTCGGAACTAATGAAGCTTTCTTT.

In this sample, this clonotype turned up a few times. V and J are TRBV6-2 or TRBV6-3 and TRBJ2-1, with TRBD2 matching over 10 bases. Germline lookup yields CDR1 MNHEY and CDR2 SVGEGT. J lost 8 bases, V lost 0 bases, and 10 bases had no gene match. The CDR3 consists of 17 residues. The CDR3 loop reads CASSYSALAGVGHEQFF. CDR3 DNA: TGTGCCAGCAGTTACTCTGCTCTAGCGGGAGTAGGGCATGAGCAGTTCTTC.

This clonotype was seen only a few times. The chain couples TRBV5-6 to TRBJ2-7; a weak D match, TRBD2 (5 bases). This CDR3 has 13 residues. The V end lost 7 bases, the J end lost 3 bases, and 14 bases lay between the germline ends. Germline CDR1 is SGHDT and CDR2 is YYEEEE. Here the CDR3 reads CASGFRGLYEQYF. The CDR3 DNA reads TGTGCCAGCGGGTTTCGTGGACTCTACGAGCAGTACTTC.

The chain is built from TRBV9 and TRBJ2-3; tentatively, D is TRBD1 (5 bases). CDR1 and CDR2 (germline): SGDLS, YYNGEE. There are 15 residues in the CDR3. V lost 3 bases to trimming and J lost 4 bases, with 15 bases between them. This CDR3 is CASSADTGHADTQYF. CDR3 nucleotides: TGTGCCAGCAGCGCGGATACCGGACATGCAGATACGCAGTATTTT.

The chain links TRBV9 to TRBJ1-2; 8 nucleotides match TRBD1. The CDR3 covers 14 residues. The germline CDR1 and CDR2 sequences are SGDLS and YYNGEE. V lost 0 bases, J lost 9 bases, and 7 bases stayed unmatched. DNA of the CDR3: TGTGCCAGCAGCGTAGACAGGGGGAGTGGTCGCTACACCTTC. Translation: CASSVDRGSGRYTF.